The 6 T cell receptor beta chains presented below share a single source sample, sequenced in a study of blood T cell repertoires in COVID-19. Profiled with immunoSEQ multiplex PCR; TCRdb holds only in-frame clones, not every one. Among some 300,000 clones listed, roughly nine tenths were seen once. The specimen sequenced was PBMCs or T cells enriched from blood (not recorded which). These receptors were collected from a woman aged 45 to 65 who had been exposed to COVID-19.

The CDR3 sequence is CASSGGTGISSYNEQFF. The CDR3 nucleotides are TGTGCCAGCAGCGGCGGGACAGGTATTAGCTCCTACAATGAGCAGTTCTTC. V is TRBV5-4 and J is TRBJ2-1; TRBD1 matches 8 bases. The CDR3 loop spans 17 amino acids. J was trimmed by 0 bases and V by 4 bases; bases with no gene match: 9. CDR1 is SGHNT, CDR2 YYREEE, per germline (reference sequence).

V is TRBV25-1 and J is TRBJ2-7; TRBD2 might be the D (5 bases). V lost 4 bases, J lost 10 bases, and 17 bases lay in between. Germline-derived CDR1 and CDR2 are MGHDK and SYGVNS. The CDR3 is 13 amino acids. CDR3 region: CASSVGTAGKQYF. For the CDR3, the DNA is TGTGCCAGCAGTGTAGGAACAGCCGGGAAACAGTACTTC.

The CDR3 loop is CASSDSAGPYGNIQYF. The CDR3, as DNA: TGTGCCAGCAGTGATTCGGCGGGCCCATATGGAAACATTCAGTACTTC. This rearrangement joins TRBV6-4 to TRBJ2-4; D might be TRBD2 (5 bases). This CDR3 has 16 amino acids. Germline loops: CDR1 MRHNA, CDR2 SNTAGT. The germline V and J ends were trimmed by 3 bases and 6 bases, with 18 bases remaining between them.

The chain is built from TRBV10-3 and TRBJ2-1; 10 nucleotides agree with TRBD2. J was trimmed by 13 bases and V by 3 bases; bases with no gene match: 15. The germline V gene has CDR1 ENHRY and CDR2 SYGVKD. The CDR3 length is 16 residues. The CDR3 DNA reads as TGTGCCATCAGTGACGTTAGCGGGGGGCGTTCACCACTCCAGTTCTTC. Translation: CAISDVSGGRSPLQFF.

The gene calls are TRBV6-5 and TRBJ2-7; 13 bases are shared with TRBD2. The CDR3 length is 15 residues. Germline values: CDR1 MNHEY, CDR2 SVGAGI. The V and J ends lost 6 bases and 4 bases, in that order; junction bases with no gene match: 6. CDR3 in DNA: TGTGCCAGCAGGAAGACTAGCGGGGGGTTTTACGAGCAGTACTTC. Translation: CASRKTSGGFYEQYF.

The chain links TRBV7-9 to TRBJ2-6, with no clear D. Trimming took off 5 bases at V and 0 bases at J, with 8 bases between the two ends. Germline CDR1 SEHNR, CDR2 FQNEAQ (reference sequence). This CDR3 spans 15 amino acids. CDR3 sequence (DNA): TGTGCCAGCAGCCCAGAAACCTCTGGGGCCAACGTCCTGACTTTC. Protein: CASSPETSGANVLTF. The variable domain in full, completed from reference TRBV7-9 and TRBJ2-6, reads DTGVSQNPRHKITKRGQNVTFRCDPISEHNRLYWYRQTLGQGPEFLTYFQNEAQLEKSRLLSDRFSAERPKGSFSTLEIQRTEQGDSAMYLCASSPETSGANVLTFGAGSRLTVL.